Following are 21 T cell receptor beta chains from one sample sequenced in a study of cytomegalovirus exposure and HLA in healthy donors. PCR was performed using 60 Vbeta and 13 Jbeta primers. Profiled with immunoSEQ multiplex PCR; TCRdb holds only in-frame clones, not every one. The sample holds approximately 180,000 clones, about 13% seen once. Sequencing used PBMCs. Receptors originate from a man aged 45 to 65 in good health and CMV-seropositive.

This chain links TRBV6-5 with TRBJ1-1; 7 nucleotides align to TRBD1. The CDR3 loop spans 14 amino acids. The ends lost 5 bases at V and 1 base at J; junction bases unmatched: 4. Germline CDR1 is MNHEY and CDR2 is SVGAGI. The CDR3 sequence: CASSPQGWNTEAFF. DNA of the CDR3: TGTGCCAGCAGTCCACAGGGGTGGAACACTGAAGCTTTCTTT.

This clone has only a few counts. V gene TRBV7-9 combines with J gene TRBJ1-4; a weak D match, TRBD1 (5 bases). The CDR3 contains 16 residues. Germline assignment: CDR1 SEHNR and CDR2 FQNEAQ (reference sequence). The V end was cut by 5 bases, the J end by 5 bases, with 18 bases between. The CDR3 coding sequence is TGTGCCAGCAGCCCTAGCGGGACCCTCAGAAATGAAAAACTGTTTTTT. Amino acids: CASSPSGTLRNEKLFF.

The V and J genes are TRBV27 and TRBJ2-3; D possibly corresponds to TRBD2 (6 bases). Germline loops: CDR1 MNHEY, CDR2 SMNVEV (reference sequence). Trimming took off 2 bases at V and 5 bases at J, with 11 bases between the two ends. CDR3 size: 14 residues. The CDR3 is CASSLISGVDTQYF. The CDR3 DNA sequence: TGTGCCAGCAGTTTAATTTCGGGGGTAGATACGCAGTATTTT.

The chain couples TRBV7-2 to TRBJ1-4, with 9 positions matching TRBD1. The ends lost 2 bases at V and 7 bases at J; junction bases unmatched: 5. This CDR3 region has 15 residues. The germline gives CDR1 SGHTA, CDR2 FQGNSA. CDR3: CASSLIGDRVEKLFF. The CDR3 DNA is TGTGCCAGCAGCTTAATAGGGGACAGGGTTGAAAAACTGTTTTTT.

The chain employs TRBV18 and TRBJ2-7, with TRBD1 matching 8 bases. V dropped 6 bases and J dropped 2; count of bases not matched to a gene: 6. Germline-derived CDR1 and CDR2 are KGHSH and LQKENI. This CDR3 is 14 amino acids long. The CDR3 DNA reads as TGTGCCAGCTCTACTAGGACAGGGACCTACGAGCAGTACTTC. It encodes CASSTRTGTYEQYF.

The V call is TRBV2, the J call TRBJ1-5; D uncertain. Germline CDR1 SNHLY, CDR2 FYNNEI. V was trimmed by 3 bases and J by 7 bases, leaving 13 bases between them. This CDR3 spans 14 amino acids. Written as DNA, the CDR3 is TGTGCCAGCAGTGAGGGCAGGCCGGTACAGCCCCAGCATTTT. Amino acid sequence: CASSEGRPVQPQHF.

The chain employs TRBV9 and TRBJ2-2; 15 bases are shared with TRBD2. V lost 4 bases and J lost 2; bases outside the gene matches: 3. CDR1 is SGDLS and CDR2 is YYNGEE in the germline V gene. This CDR3 has 17 residues. Here the CDR3 DNA reads TGTGCCAGCAGCTTGGGACTAGCGGGGGGAAACACCGGGGAGCTGTTTTTT. It translates to CASSLGLAGGNTGELFF.

This clone was counted a few times. V gene TRBV11-2 combines with J gene TRBJ1-2, with TRBD1 identical over 8 bases. This CDR3 region has 14 residues. In germline, CDR1 is SGHAT, CDR2 FQNNGV. The trim removed 1 base at V and 6 bases at J, leaving 4 bases unmatched. The CDR3 is CASSLALGQDGYTF. Here the CDR3 DNA reads TGTGCCAGCAGCTTAGCCTTGGGACAGGATGGCTACACCTTC.

The rearrangement joins TRBV6-5 to TRBJ1-2; D is ambiguous. The CDR3 totals 13 residues. The V end lost 4 bases, the J end lost 2 bases, and 8 bases lay between the germline ends. CDR1 is MNHEY, CDR2 SVGAGI, per germline. CDR3 amino acids: CASSWEGNYGYTF. For the CDR3, the DNA is TGTGCCAGCAGTTGGGAGGGAAACTATGGCTACACCTTC.

This clone has more than one count but fewer than ten. This sequence joins TRBV5-1 and TRBJ1-2; 10 nucleotides agree with TRBD1. Germline CDR1 is SGHRS and CDR2 is YFSETQ. The CDR3 spans 15 residues. The J segment lost 8 bases and the V segment lost 0 bases, leaving 7 bases of the junction unmatched. Written as DNA, the CDR3 is TGCGCCAGCAGCTTGGCTGGACAGGGGGAGGCAGGCTACACCTTC. It codes for CASSLAGQGEAGYTF.

The rearrangement uses TRBV7-2 and TRBJ1-5; D remains ambiguous. With 2 bases removed from V and 7 bases from J, the gap between germline ends came to 12 bases. CDR3 length: 14 amino acids. Germline values: CDR1 SGHTA, CDR2 FQGNSA. In DNA, the CDR3 is TGTGCCAGCAGCTTAAGAACGACGGGACAGCCCCAGCATTTT. It yields the protein CASSLRTTGQPQHF. Looking up the rest from reference TRBV7-2 and TRBJ1-5 gives the full variable domain: GAGVSQSPSNKVTEKGKDVELRCDPISGHTALYWYRQSLGQGLEFLIYFQGNSAPDKSGLPSDRFSAERTGGSVSTLTIQRTQQEDSAVYLCASSLRTTGQPQHFGDGTRLSIL.

The rearrangement joins TRBV30 to TRBJ2-5, with 8 bases fitting TRBD2. V shed 2 bases and J 9 bases; nucleotides not matched to a gene: 11. Germline-derived CDR1 and CDR2 are GTSNPN and SVGIG (reference sequence). This CDR3 contains 14 residues. This CDR3 is CAWSKGLVRSSQYF. CDR3 sequence (DNA): TGTGCCTGGAGTAAGGGACTAGTGAGGTCTTCCCAGTACTTC.

The rearrangement links TRBV19 to TRBJ1-1; D possibly corresponds to TRBD1 (5 bases). Germline CDR1 reads LNHDA; CDR2 reads SQIVND (reference sequence). V lost 6 bases and J lost 1, with 21 bases in between. This CDR3 is built from 17 residues. The CDR3 reads CASRMTVPFEQNTEAFF. The CDR3 bases are TGTGCCAGTAGAATGACAGTTCCCTTCGAACAGAACACTGAAGCTTTCTTT.

The rearrangement joins TRBV19 to TRBJ1-5; 10 positions agree with TRBD1. Trimming took 3 bases from V and 7 from J; bases not matched to a gene: 12. From germline, CDR1 is LNHDA and CDR2 SQIVND (reference sequence). The CDR3 runs 17 residues. CDR3 region: CASSMGGQGFPGQPQHF. CDR3 sequence (DNA): TGTGCCAGTAGTATGGGGGGACAGGGGTTCCCAGGGCAGCCCCAGCATTTT.

This clone was observed a handful of times. Relative to the germline gene, one junction end is altered; a read error may explain this. The chain employs TRBV4-3 and TRBJ1-2; D might be TRBD1 (5 bases). The CDR3 consists of 16 residues. Per germline, CDR1 LGHNA and CDR2 YSLEER. CDR3 sequence: CASSQEHRMSGGGLGF. CDR3 nucleotides: TGCGCCAGCAGCCAAGAACATAGGATGAGTGGTGGGGGGTTAGGTTTC.

The chain joins TRBV28 to TRBJ1-2; D call uncertain. This CDR3 contains 19 residues. Germline lookup yields CDR1 MDHEN and CDR2 SYDVKM. V was trimmed by 7 bases and J by 0 bases, leaving 27 bases between them. The CDR3, as DNA: TGTGCCAGCACCCCCGTGTGGAGCCTTCCACTTACTACTAACTATGGCTACACCTTC. It encodes CASTPVWSLPLTTNYGYTF.

This clone came up a few times. CDR3 coding DNA: TGTGCCAGCAGCCTCCTCGGGGCAGGGGACACCGGGGAGCTGTTTTTT. Translated, it gives CASSLLGAGDTGELFF. This chain links TRBV5-4 with TRBJ2-2; D perhaps matches TRBD1 (6 bases). The V end was cut by 4 bases, the J end by 3 bases, with 16 bases between. Looked up from germline, CDR1 is SGHNT and CDR2 is YYREEE (reference sequence). This CDR3 is built from 16 residues.

This clone was found a few times. V and J are TRBV28 and TRBJ2-2, with 8 positions matching TRBD1. Trimming took 6 bases from V and 1 from J; bases not matched to a gene: 1. The CDR3 length is 14 residues. Germline V lookup: CDR1 MDHEN, CDR2 SYDVKM. CDR3 residues: CASRGTGNTGELFF. As DNA, the CDR3 is TGTGCCAGCAGGGGGACAGGGAACACCGGGGAGCTGTTTTTT.

J is TRBJ2-7 and V is TRBV13; 7 nucleotides match TRBD1. Germline V CDR1 and CDR2: PRHDT, FYEKMQ (reference sequence). CDR3 size: 14 residues. The CDR3 DNA follows: TGTGCCAGCAGCCTAGGAACAGGGGCCTACGAGCAGTACGTC. The encoded protein is CASSLGTGAYEQYV.

This clone came up a few times. The chain carries TRBV19 and TRBJ1-1; D is unclear. There are 12 residues in the CDR3. Germline-derived CDR1 and CDR2 are LNHDA and SQIVND (reference sequence). The V and J ends lost 4 bases and 3 bases respectively, with 6 bases between them. CDR3 amino acids: CASSTGYTEAFF. CDR3 coding DNA: TGTGCCAGTAGTACGGGGTACACTGAAGCTTTCTTT.

The genes are TRBV5-4 and TRBJ2-7; a weak D match, TRBD1 (6 bases). V lost 0 bases and J 0 bases, leaving 10 bases between the germline ends. The germline V gene has CDR1 SGHNT and CDR2 YYREEE (reference sequence). The CDR3 runs to 15 residues. The DNA for the CDR3 is TGTGCCAGCAGCTTGGAGACAGGCGTCTCCTACGAGCAGTACTTC. Translating gives CASSLETGVSYEQYF.